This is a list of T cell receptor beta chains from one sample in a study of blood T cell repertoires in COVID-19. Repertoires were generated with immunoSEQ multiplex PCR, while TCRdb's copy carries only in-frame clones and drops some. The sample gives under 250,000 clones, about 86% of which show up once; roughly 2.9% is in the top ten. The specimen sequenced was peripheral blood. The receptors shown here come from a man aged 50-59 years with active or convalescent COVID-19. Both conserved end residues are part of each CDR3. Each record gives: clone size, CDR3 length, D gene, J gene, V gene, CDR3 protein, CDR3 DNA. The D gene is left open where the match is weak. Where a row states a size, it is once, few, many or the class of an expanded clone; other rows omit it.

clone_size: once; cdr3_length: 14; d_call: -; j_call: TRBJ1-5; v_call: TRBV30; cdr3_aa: CAWSGQGGNQPQHF; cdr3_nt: TGTGCCTGGAGTGGGCAGGGTGGCAATCAGCCCCAGCATTTT
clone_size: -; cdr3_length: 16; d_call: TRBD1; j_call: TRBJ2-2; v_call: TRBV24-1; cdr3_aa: CATSDFGDRDTGELFF; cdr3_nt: TGTGCCACCAGTGATTTCGGGGACAGGGACACCGGGGAGCTGTTTTTT
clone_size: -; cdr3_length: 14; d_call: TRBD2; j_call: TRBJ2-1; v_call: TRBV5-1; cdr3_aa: CASSLAGATGEQFF; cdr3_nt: TGCGCCAGCAGCTTAGCGGGAGCTACGGGTGAGCAGTTCTTC
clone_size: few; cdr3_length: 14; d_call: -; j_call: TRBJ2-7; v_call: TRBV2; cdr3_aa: CASSEVAVSYEQYF; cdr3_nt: TGTGCCAGCAGTGAAGTGGCGGTCTCCTACGAGCAGTACTTC
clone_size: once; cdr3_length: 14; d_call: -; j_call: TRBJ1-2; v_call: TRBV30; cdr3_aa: CAWSGDRNIYGYTF; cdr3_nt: TGTGCCTGGAGTGGCGACAGAAACATCTATGGCTACACCTTC
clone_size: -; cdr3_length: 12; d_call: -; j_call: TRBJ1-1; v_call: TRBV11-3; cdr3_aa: CASSAENTEAFF; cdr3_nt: TGTGCCAGCAGCGCAGAGAACACTGAAGCTTTCTTT
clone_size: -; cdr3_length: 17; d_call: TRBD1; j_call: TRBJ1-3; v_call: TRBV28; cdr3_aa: CASSSDRGPFSGNTIYF; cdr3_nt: TGTGCCAGCAGTTCCGACAGGGGCCCTTTCTCTGGAAACACCATATATTTT
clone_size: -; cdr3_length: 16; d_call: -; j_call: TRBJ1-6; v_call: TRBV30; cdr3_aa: CAWRAGGWPENSPLHF; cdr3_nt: TGTGCCTGGAGGGCCGGCGGGTGGCCTGAAAATTCACCCCTCCACTTT
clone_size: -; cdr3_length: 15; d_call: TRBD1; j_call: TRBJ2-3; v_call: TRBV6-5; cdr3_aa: CASRPDRALTDTQYF; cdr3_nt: TGTGCCAGCAGACCAGACAGGGCCCTCACAGATACGCAGTATTTT
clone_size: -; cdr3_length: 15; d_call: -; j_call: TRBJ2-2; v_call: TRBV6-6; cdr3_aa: CASRRTGMNTGELFF; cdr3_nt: TGTGCCAGCAGGCGTACCGGGATGAACACCGGGGAGCTGTTTTTT
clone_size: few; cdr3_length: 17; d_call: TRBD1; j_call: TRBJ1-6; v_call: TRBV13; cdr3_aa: CASSSNTGGHYNSPLHF; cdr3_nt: TGTGCCAGCAGCTCAAACACAGGGGGCCACTATAATTCACCCCTCCACTTT
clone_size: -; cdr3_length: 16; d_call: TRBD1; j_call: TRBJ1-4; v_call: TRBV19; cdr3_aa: CASSLDSGQGNEKLFF; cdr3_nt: TGTGCCAGTAGTCTAGACTCGGGACAGGGTAACGAAAAACTGTTTTTT
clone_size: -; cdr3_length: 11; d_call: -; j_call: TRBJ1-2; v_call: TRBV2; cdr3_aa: CASGDAYGYTF; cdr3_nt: TGTGCCAGCGGAGACGCCTATGGCTACACCTTC
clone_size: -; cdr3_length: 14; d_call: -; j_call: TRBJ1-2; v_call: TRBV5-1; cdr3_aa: CASSLVGDSYGYTF; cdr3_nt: TGCGCCAGCAGCTTGGTAGGAGACAGCTATGGCTACACCTTC
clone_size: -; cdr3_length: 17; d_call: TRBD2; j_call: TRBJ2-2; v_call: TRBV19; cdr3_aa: CASALLTSGGPTGELFF; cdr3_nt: TGTGCCAGCGCTCTCCTGACTAGCGGGGGGCCGACCGGGGAGCTGTTTTTT
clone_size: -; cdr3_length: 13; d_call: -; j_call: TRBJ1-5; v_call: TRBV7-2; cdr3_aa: CASSFEGRQPQHF; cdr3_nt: TGTGCCAGCAGCTTTGAGGGTCGGCAGCCCCAGCATTTT
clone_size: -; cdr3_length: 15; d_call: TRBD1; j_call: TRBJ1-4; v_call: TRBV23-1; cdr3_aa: CASCPGQGTNEKLFF; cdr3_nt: TGCGCCAGCTGCCCCGGACAGGGGACTAATGAAAAACTGTTTTTT
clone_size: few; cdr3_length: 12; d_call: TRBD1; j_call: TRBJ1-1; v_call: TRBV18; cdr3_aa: CASSRQGPEAFF; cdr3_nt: TGTGCCAGCTCCCGACAGGGCCCTGAAGCTTTCTTT
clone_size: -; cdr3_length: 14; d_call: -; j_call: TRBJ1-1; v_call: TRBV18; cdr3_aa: CASSQNRGNTEAFF; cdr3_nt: TGTGCCAGCTCCCAGAATCGTGGGAACACTGAAGCTTTCTTT
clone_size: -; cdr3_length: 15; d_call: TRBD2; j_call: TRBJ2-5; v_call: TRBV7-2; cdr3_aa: CASSVLRGVQETQYF; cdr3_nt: TGTGCCAGCAGCGTCTTGCGGGGGGTCCAAGAGACCCAGTACTTC
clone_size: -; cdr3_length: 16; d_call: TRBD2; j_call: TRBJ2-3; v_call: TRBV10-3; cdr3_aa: CAISEVLAGSLGTQYF; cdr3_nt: TGTGCCATCAGTGAGGTACTAGCGGGTTCTTTGGGGACGCAGTATTTT
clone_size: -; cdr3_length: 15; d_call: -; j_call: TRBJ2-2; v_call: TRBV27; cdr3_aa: CASSLRVVGAGELFF; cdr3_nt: TGTGCCAGCAGTTTGAGGGTGGTTGGGGCCGGGGAGCTGTTTTTT
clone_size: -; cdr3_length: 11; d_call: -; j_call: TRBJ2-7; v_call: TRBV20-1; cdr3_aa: CSANLLDEQYF; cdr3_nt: TGCAGTGCTAACCTCCTAGACGAGCAGTACTTC
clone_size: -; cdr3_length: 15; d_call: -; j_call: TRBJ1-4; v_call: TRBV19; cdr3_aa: CASREILTTNEKLFF; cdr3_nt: TGTGCCAGTAGGGAGATCCTGACAACTAATGAAAAACTGTTTTTT
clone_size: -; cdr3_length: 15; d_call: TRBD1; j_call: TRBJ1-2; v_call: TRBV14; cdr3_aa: CASSPPGQGAYGYTF; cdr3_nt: TGTGCCAGCAGCCCACCGGGACAGGGGGCCTATGGCTACACCTTC
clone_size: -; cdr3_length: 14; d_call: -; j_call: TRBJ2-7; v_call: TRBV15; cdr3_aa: CATSREDSNYEQYF; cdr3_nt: TGTGCCACCAGCAGAGAGGACAGTAACTACGAGCAGTACTTC
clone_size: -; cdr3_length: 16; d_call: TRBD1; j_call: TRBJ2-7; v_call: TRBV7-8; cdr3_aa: CASSSTPDRASYEQYF; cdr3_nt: TGTGCCAGCAGCTCCACCCCAGACAGGGCTTCCTACGAGCAGTACTTC
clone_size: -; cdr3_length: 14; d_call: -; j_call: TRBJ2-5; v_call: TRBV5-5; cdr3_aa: CASSFRVRQETQYF; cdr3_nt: TGTGCCAGCAGCTTCCGGGTCCGACAAGAGACCCAGTACTTC
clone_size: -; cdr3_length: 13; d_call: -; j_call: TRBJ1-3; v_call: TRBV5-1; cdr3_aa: CASTPRSGNTIYF; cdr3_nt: TGCGCCAGCACCCCCCGGTCCGGAAACACCATATATTTT
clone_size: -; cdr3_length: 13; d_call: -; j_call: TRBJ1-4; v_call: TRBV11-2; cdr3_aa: CASSRVPNEKLFF; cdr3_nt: TGTGCCAGCAGTCGGGTTCCTAATGAAAAACTGTTTTTT
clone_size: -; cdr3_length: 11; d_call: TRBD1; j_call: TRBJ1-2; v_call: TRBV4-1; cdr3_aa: CASSQGQGYTF; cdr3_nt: TGCGCCAGCAGCCAGGGACAGGGCTACACCTTC
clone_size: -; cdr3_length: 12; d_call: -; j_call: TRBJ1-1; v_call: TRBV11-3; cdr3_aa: CASLTLNTEAFF; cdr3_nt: TGTGCCAGCCTGACACTGAACACTGAAGCTTTCTTT
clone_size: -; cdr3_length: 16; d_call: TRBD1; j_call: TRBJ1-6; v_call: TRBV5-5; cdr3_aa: CASRRLSGQGNSPLHF; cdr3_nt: TGTGCCAGCAGGAGACTTTCGGGACAGGGAAATTCACCCCTCCACTTT
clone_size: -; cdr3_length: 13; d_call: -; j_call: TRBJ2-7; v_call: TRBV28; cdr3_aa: CASSLPQGGEQYF; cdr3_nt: TGTGCCAGCAGTTTACCTCAGGGCGGCGAGCAGTACTTC
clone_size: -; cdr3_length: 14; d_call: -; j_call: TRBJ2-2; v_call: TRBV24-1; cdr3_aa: CATSPGRGTGELFF; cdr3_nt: TGTGCCACTTCGCCGGGCAGGGGCACCGGGGAGCTGTTTTTT
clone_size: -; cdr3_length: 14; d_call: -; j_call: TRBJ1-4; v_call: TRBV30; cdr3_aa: CAWSPGGVNEKLFF; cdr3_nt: TGTGCCTGGAGTCCAGGAGGGGTTAATGAAAAACTGTTTTTT
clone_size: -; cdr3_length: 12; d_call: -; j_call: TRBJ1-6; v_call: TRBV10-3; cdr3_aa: CAITPGDSPLHF; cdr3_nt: TGTGCCATCACTCCAGGGGACTCACCCCTCCACTTT
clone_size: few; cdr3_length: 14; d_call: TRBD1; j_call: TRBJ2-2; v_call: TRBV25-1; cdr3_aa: CASSRQGETGELFF; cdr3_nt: TGTGCCAGCAGCAGACAGGGGGAGACCGGGGAGCTGTTTTTT
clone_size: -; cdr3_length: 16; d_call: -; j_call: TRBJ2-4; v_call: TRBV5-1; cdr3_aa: CASSSVFRGAKNIQYF; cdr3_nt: TGCGCCAGCAGCTCGGTCTTCCGAGGGGCCAAAAACATTCAGTACTTC
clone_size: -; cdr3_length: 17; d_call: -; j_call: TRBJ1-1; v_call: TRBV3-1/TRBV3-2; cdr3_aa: CASSPPKGREMNTEAFF; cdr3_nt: TGTGCCAGCAGCCCGCCAAAGGGGAGGGAAATGAACACTGAAGCTTTCTTT
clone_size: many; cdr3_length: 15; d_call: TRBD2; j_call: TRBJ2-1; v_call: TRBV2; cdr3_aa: CASSQLAGDRNEQFF; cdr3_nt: TGTGCCAGCAGTCAACTAGCGGGAGACCGGAATGAGCAGTTCTTC
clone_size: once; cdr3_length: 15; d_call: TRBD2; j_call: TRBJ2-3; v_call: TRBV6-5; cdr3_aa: CASSMSGTRADTQYF; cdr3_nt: TGTGCCAGCAGTATGAGCGGGACCCGGGCAGATACGCAGTATTTT
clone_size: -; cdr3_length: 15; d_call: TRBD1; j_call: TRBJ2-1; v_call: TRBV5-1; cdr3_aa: CASTPRGGAYNEQFF; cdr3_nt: TGCGCCAGCACACCCCGAGGGGGCGCCTACAATGAGCAGTTCTTC
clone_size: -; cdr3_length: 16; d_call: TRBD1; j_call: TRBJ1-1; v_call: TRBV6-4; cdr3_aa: CASSDSKGQAPTEAFF; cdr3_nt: TGTGCCAGCAGTGACTCGAAGGGACAGGCTCCCACTGAAGCTTTCTTT
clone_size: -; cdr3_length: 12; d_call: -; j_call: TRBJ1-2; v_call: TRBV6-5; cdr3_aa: CAGWDFFYGYTF; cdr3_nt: TGTGCCGGCTGGGACTTCTTCTATGGCTACACCTTC
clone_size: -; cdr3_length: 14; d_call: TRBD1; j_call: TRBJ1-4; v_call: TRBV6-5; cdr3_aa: CASSRQGSNEKLFF; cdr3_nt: TGTGCCAGCAGTCGACAGGGGAGTAATGAAAAACTGTTTTTT
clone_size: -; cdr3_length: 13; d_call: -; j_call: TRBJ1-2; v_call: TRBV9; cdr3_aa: CASSVVREGGYTF; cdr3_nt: TGTGCCAGCAGCGTAGTCAGGGAGGGTGGCTACACCTTC
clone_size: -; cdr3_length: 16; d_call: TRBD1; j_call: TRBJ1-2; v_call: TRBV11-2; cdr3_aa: CASSLEFRGPNYGYTF; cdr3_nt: TGTGCCAGCAGCTTAGAGTTCAGGGGGCCTAACTATGGCTACACCTTC
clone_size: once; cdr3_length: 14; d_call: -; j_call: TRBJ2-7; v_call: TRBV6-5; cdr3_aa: CASRRDFANYEQYF; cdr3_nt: TGTGCCAGCAGAAGGGACTTCGCAAACTACGAGCAGTACTTC
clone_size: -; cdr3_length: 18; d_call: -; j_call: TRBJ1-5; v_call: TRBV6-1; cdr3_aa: CASREPDIFAFGNQPQHF; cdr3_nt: TGTGCCAGCAGGGAACCGGACATCTTCGCGTTTGGCAATCAGCCCCAGCATTTT
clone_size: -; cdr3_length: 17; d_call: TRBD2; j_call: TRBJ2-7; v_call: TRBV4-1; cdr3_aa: CASSHPQLAGSSYEQYF; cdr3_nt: TGCGCCAGCAGCCACCCCCAGCTAGCGGGAAGCTCCTACGAGCAGTACTTC
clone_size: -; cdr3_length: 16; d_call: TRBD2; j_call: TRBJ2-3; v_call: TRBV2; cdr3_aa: CASSGSYSGDADTQYF; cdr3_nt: TGTGCCAGCAGTGGATCATATAGCGGGGACGCAGATACGCAGTATTTT
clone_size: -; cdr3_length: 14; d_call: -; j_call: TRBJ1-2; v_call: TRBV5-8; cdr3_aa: CASSLGGANYGYTF; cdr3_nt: TGTGCCAGCAGCTTAGGAGGGGCGAACTATGGCTACACCTTC